This entry concerns a single TCR beta chain. What antigen it recognizes has not been identified. No base quality information exists; no much larger clone differs at one position. CD4+ T cells from unexposed donors were collected before the COVID-19 pandemic (2011-2018). After about 9 days of culture, CD4+ T cells were isolated with the EasySep CD4+ T cell isolation kit. As cell numbers permitted, CD4+ T cells from unexposed donors were tested for reactivity to SARS-CoV-2 S and N and to four common cold coronavirus spike pools. Each well received about 1.9 million PBMCs, cultured in IMDM supplemented with approximately 5% human AB serum and around 10 IU/ml IL-2. Half of the culture medium was replaced with fresh IL-2-containing medium on days 3 and 7. Each peptide culture condition was generally run in triplicate replicate wells. The leukapheresis product used for the unexposed donors was purchased from a commercial source. Ficoll-Paque PLUS gradient centrifugation was used to isolate PBMCs from leukapheresis product or whole blood. The PBMCs went either fresh into the expansion assay or into cryopreservation at -140 degrees C. The QIAamp Micro DNA Kit was used to extract genomic DNA from the CD4+ T cells.

The sample originates from a study of CD4 T cells in relation to SARS-CoV-2 and coronaviruses (dated by TCRdb to the early 2020s). Turning to the overall study: In the ViraFEST assay, PBMCs were grown with antigen for approximately 10 days, and TCR beta CDR3s were then sequenced to identify antigen-specific clonal expansions. A different, Illumina-based TCR-beta assay was used to sequence expansion assays from other donors in the study. Samples from a few pre-COVID donors and the naive versus memory experiments were sequenced with the Adaptive Biotechnologies TCR-sequencing kit; other data were Illumina-based. An HIV-1 Nef peptide pool or a no-peptide culture served as the negative reference condition. Shared crossreactive spike epitopes were mapped to their HLA restriction using patient-derived lymphoblastoid cell lines. At the level of individual TCR clonotypes, the study evaluated whether memory CD4+ T cells crossreact between the spike proteins of SARS-CoV-2 and those of common cold coronaviruses.

Relative to germline, V is 8 bases shorter and J is 0 bases shorter, with 10 bases between their ends. The CDR3 measures 13 amino acids from cysteine to phenylalanine. The sequence is cut down to CDR3 DNA, 39 bases in frame from base 1. CDR1 and CDR2 were assigned from the germline V gene as MDHEN and SYDVKM. Paper-wide results and their limitations: Crossreactive clones showed significantly weaker SARS-CoV-2-driven expansion than monoreactive clones, consistent with antigenic imprinting. Around 65% of donors had memory CD4+ clonotypes that crossrecognized SARS-CoV-2 and at least one common cold coronavirus spike. Pre-pandemic and post-infection samples were not both contributed by any donor, so tracing of the source of pre-existing responses was limited. Because the crossreactivity analysis focused on spike protein, crossreactivity against other viral proteins was not assessed. The study was constrained by small numbers of patients and of tested TCRs.

Library generation was performed with the immunoSEQ multiplex PCR assay. Turning to the authors' computational methods: During preprocessing, nonproductive sequences were discarded, as were any CDR3s that did not begin with C, did not end with F or W, or were shorter than 7 amino acids. The MANAFEST web app identified antigen-specific clonotypes based on expansion compared with the reference and other culture wells. A clone was considered positive if significant expansion relative to the reference culture was observed in 2 of 3 replicate wells at an FDR below 0.05. Positive clones also required significant expansion versus all other tandem wells and an odds ratio above 5. Pairwise Levenshtein distance, computed with the stringdist R package after three terminal residues were trimmed from each end, was used as the measure of CDR3 homology. Entries here come from immuneACCESS through TCRdb and include only in-frame sequences with V and J called. Some clones fail to appear in such tables; in the studies checked, an unresolved V gene covers under half of the shortfall, and the cause of the remainder is unknown. V and J calls plus clone size are reproduced from that table; the DNA served to infer D and trimming. Counted in this sample were approximately 20,000 clones; under 80% of them appeared once. The top ten constitute 15% to 20% of the sample.

The chain is made from TRBV28 and TRBJ2-5; the D gene is not confidently resolved. Sequencing used CD4+ T cells from PBMCs, cultured in vitro. This sequence originates from a human donor in good health. The CDR3 is CASFDRDQETQYF. The DNA sequence is TGTGCCAGCTTTGACCGGGACCAAGAGACCCAGTACTTC. Reference TRBV28 and TRBJ2-5 proteins supply the regions before and after the CDR3; the full variable domain is: DVKVTQSSRYLVKRTGEKVFLECVQDMDHENMFWYRQDPGLGLRLIYFSYDVKMKEKGDIPEGYSVSREKKERFSLILESASTNQTSMYLCASFDRDQETQYFGPGTRLLVL.